This TCR beta chain was found in a study of cytomegalovirus exposure and HLA in healthy donors. PCR employed 60 Vbeta and 13 Jbeta primers. This table comes from immunoSEQ multiplex PCR, and its TCRdb copy is limited to in-frame clones, with some not included. The sample has 220,000 or so clones, more than 75% seen once. With regard to this clone: As yet, its antigen is unknown.

CDR1 is SGHAT, CDR2 FQNNGV, per germline. There are 15 residues in the CDR3. V lost 1 base and J lost 5; bases outside the gene matches: 8. Study-wide points: The later analysis indicated that the majority of CMV-associated TCR beta chains appeared HLA-restricted. Specific recognition of CMV antigens was confirmed in vitro for a few chains (all CMV-associated). Data from an earlier analysis indicated that most TCR beta V segments were productive either about 90% or about 30% of the time. Immune exposure information available was restricted to CMV serostatus.

Sample: PBMCs. V usage is TRBV11-2 and J usage is TRBJ2-7; 7 nucleotides align to TRBD1. This receptor was taken from a woman between 35 and 50 years old in good health and CMV-seronegative. This CDR3 is CASSLARGRGHEQYF. The CDR3 region has the DNA TGTGCCAGCAGCTTAGCAAGGGGGCGCGGGCACGAGCAGTACTTC. Variable domain in full (rest from reference TRBV11-2 and TRBJ2-7): EAGVAQSPRYKIIEKRQSVAFWCNPISGHATLYWYQQILGQGPKLLIQFQNNGVVDDSQLPKDRFSAERLKGVDSTLKIQPAKLEDSAVYLCASSLARGRGHEQYFGPGTRLTVT.